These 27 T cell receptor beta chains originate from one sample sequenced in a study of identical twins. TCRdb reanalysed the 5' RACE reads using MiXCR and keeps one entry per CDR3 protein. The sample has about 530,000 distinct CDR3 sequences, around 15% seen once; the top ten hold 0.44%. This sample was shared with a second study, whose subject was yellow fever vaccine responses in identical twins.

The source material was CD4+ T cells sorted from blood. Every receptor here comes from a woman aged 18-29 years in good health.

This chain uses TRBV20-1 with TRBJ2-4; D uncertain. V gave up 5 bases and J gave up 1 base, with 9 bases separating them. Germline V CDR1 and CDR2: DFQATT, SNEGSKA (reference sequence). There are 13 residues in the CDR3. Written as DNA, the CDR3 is TGCAGTGCTGACCCGGCGGCCAAAAACATTCAGTACTTC. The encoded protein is CSADPAAKNIQYF.

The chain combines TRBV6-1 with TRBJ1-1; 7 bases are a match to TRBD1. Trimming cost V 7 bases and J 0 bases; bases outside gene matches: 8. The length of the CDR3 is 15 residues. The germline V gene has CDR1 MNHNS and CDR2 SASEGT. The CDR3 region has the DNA TGTGCCAGCACCAGGGGGTCTCCCCTGAACACTGAAGCTTTCTTT. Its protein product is CASTRGSPLNTEAFF.

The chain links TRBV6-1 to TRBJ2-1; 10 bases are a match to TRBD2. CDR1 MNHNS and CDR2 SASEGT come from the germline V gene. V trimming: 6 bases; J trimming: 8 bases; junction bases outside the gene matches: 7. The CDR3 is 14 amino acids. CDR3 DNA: TGTGCCAGCAGAGAGCGGGAGGGTCGCTATGAGCAGTTCTTC. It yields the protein CASREREGRYEQFF.

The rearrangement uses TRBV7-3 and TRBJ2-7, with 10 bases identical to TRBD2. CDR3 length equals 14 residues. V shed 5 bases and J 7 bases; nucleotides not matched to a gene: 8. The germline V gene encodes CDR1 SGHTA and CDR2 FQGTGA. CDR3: CASSLGVAGGEQYF. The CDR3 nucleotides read TGTGCCAGCAGCCTCGGAGTAGCGGGAGGAGAGCAGTACTTC.

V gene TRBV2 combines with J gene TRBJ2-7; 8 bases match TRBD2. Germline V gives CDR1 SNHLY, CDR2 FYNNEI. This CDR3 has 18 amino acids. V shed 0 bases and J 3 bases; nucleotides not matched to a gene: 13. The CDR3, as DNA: TGTGCCAGCAGTGAAGCTCCACAGTTTTTAGCGGGGAACTACGAGCAGTACTTC. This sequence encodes CASSEAPQFLAGNYEQYF.

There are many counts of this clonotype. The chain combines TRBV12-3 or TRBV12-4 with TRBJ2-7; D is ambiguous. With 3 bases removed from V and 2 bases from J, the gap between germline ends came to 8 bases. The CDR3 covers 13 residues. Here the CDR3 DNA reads TGTGCCAGCAGTTTGAAGGGTCCCTACGAGCAGTACGTC. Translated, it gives CASSLKGPYEQYV.

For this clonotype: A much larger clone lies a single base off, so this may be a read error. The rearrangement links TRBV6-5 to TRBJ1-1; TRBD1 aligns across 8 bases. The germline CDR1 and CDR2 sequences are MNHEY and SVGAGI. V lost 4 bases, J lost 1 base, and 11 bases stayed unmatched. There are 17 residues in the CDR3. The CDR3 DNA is TGTGCCAGCAGTTGCTCAGCAGGGGGCGTGGGGAACACTGAAGCTTTCTTT. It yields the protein CASSCSAGGVGNTEAFF.

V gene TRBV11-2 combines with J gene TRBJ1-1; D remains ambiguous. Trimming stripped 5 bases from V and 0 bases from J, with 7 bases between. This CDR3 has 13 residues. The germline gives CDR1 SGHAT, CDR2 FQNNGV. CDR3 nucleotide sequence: TGTGCCAGCAGCAAGGACTTGAACACTGAAGCTTTCTTT. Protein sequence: CASSKDLNTEAFF.

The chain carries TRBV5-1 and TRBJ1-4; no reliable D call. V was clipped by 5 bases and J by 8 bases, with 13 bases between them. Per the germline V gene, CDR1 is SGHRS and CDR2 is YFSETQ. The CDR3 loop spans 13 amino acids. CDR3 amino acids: CASRDVKREKLFF. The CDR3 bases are TGCGCCAGCAGGGATGTCAAGCGCGAAAAACTGTTTTTT.

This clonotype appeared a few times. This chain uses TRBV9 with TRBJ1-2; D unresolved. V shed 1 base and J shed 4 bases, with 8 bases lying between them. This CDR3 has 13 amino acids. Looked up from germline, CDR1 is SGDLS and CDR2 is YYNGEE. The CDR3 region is CASSVSEIYGYTF. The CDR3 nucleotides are TGTGCCAGCAGCGTATCGGAGATCTATGGCTACACCTTC. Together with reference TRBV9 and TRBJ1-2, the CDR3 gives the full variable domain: DSGVTQTPKHLITATGQRVTLRCSPRSGDLSVYWYQQSLDQGLQFLIQYYNGEERAKGNILERFSAQQFPDLHSELNLSSLELGDSALYFCASSVSEIYGYTFGSGTRLTVV.

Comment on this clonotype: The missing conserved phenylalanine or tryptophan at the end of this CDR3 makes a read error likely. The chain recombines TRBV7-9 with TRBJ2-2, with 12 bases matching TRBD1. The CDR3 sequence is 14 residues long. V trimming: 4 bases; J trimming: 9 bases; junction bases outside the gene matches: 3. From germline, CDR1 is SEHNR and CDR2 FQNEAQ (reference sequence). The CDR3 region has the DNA TGTGCCAGCAGCTCCGGGACAGGGGGCCGGGAGCTGTTTCTT. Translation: CASSSGTGGRELFL.

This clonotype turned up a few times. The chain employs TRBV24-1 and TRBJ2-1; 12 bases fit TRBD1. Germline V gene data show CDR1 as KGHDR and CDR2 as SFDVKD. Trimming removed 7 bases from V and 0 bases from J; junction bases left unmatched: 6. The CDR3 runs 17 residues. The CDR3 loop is CATRGTGGKGSYNEQFF. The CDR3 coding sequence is TGTGCCACCAGGGGGACAGGGGGCAAGGGCTCCTACAATGAGCAGTTCTTC.

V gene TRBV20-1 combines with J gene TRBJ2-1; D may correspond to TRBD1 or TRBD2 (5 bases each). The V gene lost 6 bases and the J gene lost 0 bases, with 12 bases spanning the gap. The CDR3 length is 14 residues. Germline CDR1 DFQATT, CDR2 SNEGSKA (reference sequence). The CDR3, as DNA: TGCAGTGCCGAGGACACTAGCTCCTACAATGAGCAGTTCTTC. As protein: CSAEDTSSYNEQFF.

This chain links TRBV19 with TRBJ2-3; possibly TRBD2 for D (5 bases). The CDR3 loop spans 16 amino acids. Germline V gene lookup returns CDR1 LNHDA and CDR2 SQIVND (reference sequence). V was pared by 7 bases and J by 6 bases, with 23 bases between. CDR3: CASKSRLGALSDTQYF. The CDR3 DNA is TGTGCCAGTAAGTCGCGTCTGGGAGCCCTGTCTGATACGCAGTATTTT.

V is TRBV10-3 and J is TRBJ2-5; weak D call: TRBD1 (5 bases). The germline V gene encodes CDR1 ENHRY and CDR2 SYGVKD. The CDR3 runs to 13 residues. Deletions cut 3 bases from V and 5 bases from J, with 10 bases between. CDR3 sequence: CAISDTGVETQYF. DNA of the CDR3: TGTGCCATCAGTGACACAGGTGTTGAGACCCAGTACTTC.

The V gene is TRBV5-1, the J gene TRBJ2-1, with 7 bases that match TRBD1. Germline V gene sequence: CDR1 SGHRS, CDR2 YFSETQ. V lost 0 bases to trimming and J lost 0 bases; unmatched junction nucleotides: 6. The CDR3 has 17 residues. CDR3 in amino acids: CASSLDRGHTSYNEQFF. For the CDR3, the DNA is TGCGCCAGCAGCTTGGACAGGGGACATACCTCCTACAATGAGCAGTTCTTC.

The CDR3 reads CASSREPQETQYF. The CDR3 DNA is TGTGCCAGCAGTAGGGAACCCCAAGAGACCCAGTACTTC. The chain has TRBV2 and TRBJ2-5; D gene ambiguous. The V gene lost 5 bases and the J gene lost 1 base, with 8 bases spanning the gap. CDR1 is SNHLY, CDR2 FYNNEI, per germline. CDR3 length: 13 residues.

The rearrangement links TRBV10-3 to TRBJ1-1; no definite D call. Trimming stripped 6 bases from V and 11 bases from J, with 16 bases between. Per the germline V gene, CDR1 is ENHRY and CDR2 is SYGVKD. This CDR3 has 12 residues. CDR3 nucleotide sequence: TGTGCCATCAGCTCGGGGTCCTTCGGTGCTTTCTTT. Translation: CAISSGSFGAFF.

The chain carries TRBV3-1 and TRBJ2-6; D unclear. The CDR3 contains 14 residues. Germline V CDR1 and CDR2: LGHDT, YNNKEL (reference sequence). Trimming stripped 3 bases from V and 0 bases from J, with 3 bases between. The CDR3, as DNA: TGTGCCAGCAGCCACAGCTCTGGGGCCAACGTCCTGACTTTC. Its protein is CASSHSSGANVLTF.

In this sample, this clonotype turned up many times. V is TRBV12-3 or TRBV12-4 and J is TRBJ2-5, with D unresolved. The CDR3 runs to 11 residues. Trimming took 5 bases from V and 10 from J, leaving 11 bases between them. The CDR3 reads CASSSSRDQYF. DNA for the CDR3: TGTGCCAGCAGTAGCTCCCGCGACCAGTACTTC.

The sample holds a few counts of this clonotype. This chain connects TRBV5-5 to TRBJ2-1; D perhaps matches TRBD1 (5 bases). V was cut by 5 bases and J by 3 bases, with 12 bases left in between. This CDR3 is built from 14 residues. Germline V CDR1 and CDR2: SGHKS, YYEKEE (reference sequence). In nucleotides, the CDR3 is TGTGCCAGCAGATCCGACAGCTACTACAATGAGCAGTTCTTC. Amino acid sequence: CASRSDSYYNEQFF.

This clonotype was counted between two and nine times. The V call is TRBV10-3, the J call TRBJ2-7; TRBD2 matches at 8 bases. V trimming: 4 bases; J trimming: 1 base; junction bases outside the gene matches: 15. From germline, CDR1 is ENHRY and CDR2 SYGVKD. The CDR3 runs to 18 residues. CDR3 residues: CAISVGPFAREVSYEQYF. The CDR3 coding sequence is TGTGCCATCAGTGTTGGGCCTTTTGCGCGGGAGGTTTCCTACGAGCAGTACTTC.

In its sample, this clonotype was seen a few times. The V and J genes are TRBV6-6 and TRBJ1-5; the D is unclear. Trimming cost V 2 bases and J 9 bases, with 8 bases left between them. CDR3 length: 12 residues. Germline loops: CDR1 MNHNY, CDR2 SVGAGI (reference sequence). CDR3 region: CASSYAVPPQHF. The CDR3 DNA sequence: TGTGCCAGCAGTTACGCAGTTCCGCCCCAGCATTTT.

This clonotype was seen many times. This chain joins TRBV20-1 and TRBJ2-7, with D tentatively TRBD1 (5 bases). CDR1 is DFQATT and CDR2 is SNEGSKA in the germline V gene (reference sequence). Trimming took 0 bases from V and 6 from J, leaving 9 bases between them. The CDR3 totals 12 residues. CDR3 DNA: TGCAGTGCTAGAGACGACAGCACCGAGCAGTACGTC. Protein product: CSARDDSTEQYV.

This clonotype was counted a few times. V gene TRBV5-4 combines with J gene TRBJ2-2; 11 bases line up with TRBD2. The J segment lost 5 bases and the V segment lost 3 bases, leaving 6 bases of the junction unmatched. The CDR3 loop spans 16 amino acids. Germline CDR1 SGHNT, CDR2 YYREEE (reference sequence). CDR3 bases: TGTGCCAGCAGCTCTTTAGCGGGGGGGCGAACCGGGGAGCTGTTTTTT. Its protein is CASSSLAGGRTGELFF.

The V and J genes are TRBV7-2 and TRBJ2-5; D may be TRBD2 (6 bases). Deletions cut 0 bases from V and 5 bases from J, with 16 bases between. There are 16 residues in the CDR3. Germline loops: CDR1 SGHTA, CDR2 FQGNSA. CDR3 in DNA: TGTGCCAGCAGCTTAGCGCGATGGGGGGAAGGGGAGACCCAGTACTTC. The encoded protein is CASSLARWGEGETQYF.

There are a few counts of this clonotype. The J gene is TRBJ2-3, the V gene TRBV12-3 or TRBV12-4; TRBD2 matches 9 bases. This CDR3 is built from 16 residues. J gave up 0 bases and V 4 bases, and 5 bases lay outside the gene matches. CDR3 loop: CASSWVAGDSTDTQYF. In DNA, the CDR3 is TGTGCCAGCAGTTGGGTAGCGGGGGATAGCACAGATACGCAGTATTTT.